This T cell receptor beta chain stems from a study of memory CD4+ T cells and cytomegalovirus serostatus. The sort gate was single viable CD3+CD4+CD8-CD45RO+ cells for memory CD4+ T cells. Study-wide findings and caveats: Median bootstrapped AUC for CMV status was about 0.96 originally, roughly 0.92 US-trained. The CMV-associated TCR signature appears largely within the CD4+ memory repertoire.

This clone appeared a few times. Its antigen is currently unknown. The germline V gene encodes CDR1 SEHNR and CDR2 FQNEAQ (reference sequence). The V and J ends lost 2 bases and 3 bases respectively, with 10 bases between them. The CDR3 has 14 residues. Data came from immunoSEQ multiplex PCR; TCRdb stores just in-frame clones and leaves some out. This sample has approximately 46,000 clones, with roughly 83% found just once. The V gene is TRBV7-9, the J gene TRBJ2-5; no clear D gene. The sequence derives from an adult in good health and CMV-seronegative. The source material was memory CD4+ T cells from blood. The CDR3 loop reads CASSLRLDKETQYF. In nucleotides, the CDR3 is TGTGCCAGCAGCTTACGACTGGATAAAGAGACCCAGTACTTC.